The present entry profiles one TCR beta chain with its context. Antigen specificity is unknown. These data come from a study of cytomegalovirus exposure and HLA in healthy donors. Study findings and constraints: Association of a missense DCLRE1C variant with TCR beta V- and J-gene trimming was reported in a later analysis.

The PCR made use of 60 Vbeta and 13 Jbeta primers. Data came from immunoSEQ multiplex PCR; TCRdb stores just in-frame clones and leaves some out. In the table there are roughly 150,000 clones, more than 70% of which are singletons. The CDR3 consists of 14 residues. The germline V and J ends were trimmed by 0 bases and 8 bases, with 11 bases remaining between them. The germline V gene has CDR1 SGHNT and CDR2 YYREEE (reference sequence). Specimen: PBMCs. The rearrangement links TRBV5-4 to TRBJ1-4; D is unclear. The sequence was obtained from a man between 18 and 35 years old in good health and CMV-seropositive. CDR3 protein: CASSLEGRKEKLFF. The CDR3 bases are TGTGCCAGCAGCTTGGAAGGGAGGAAAGAAAAACTGTTTTTT.